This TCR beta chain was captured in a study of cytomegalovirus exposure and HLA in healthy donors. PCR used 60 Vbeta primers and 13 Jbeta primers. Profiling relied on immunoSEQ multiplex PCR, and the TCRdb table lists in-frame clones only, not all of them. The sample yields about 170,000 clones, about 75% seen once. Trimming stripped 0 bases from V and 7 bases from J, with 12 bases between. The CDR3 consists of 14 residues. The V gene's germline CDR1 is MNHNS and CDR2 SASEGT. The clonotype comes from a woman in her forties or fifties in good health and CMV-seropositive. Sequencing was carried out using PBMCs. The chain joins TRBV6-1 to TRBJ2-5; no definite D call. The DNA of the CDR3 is TGTGCCAGCAGTGAAGCGCTGGCATTGGTGACCCAGTACTTC. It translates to CASSEALALVTQYF.